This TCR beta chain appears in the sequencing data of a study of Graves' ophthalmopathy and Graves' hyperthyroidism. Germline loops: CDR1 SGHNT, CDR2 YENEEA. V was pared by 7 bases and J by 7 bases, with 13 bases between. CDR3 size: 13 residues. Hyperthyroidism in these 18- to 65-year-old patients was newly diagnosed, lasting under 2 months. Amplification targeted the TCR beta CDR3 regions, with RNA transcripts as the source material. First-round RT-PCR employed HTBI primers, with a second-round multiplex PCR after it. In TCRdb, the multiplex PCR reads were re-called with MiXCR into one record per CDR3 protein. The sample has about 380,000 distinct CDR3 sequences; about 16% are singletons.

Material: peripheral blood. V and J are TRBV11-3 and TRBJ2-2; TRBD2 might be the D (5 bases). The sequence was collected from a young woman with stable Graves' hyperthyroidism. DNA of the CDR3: TGTGCCAGCACCTCTCGGGGAAGCGGGGAGCTGTTTTTT. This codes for CASTSRGSGELFF.